This entry features one T cell receptor (beta chain) sequence. Its target is unknown. The PCR had 60 Vbeta and 13 Jbeta primers. Libraries were prepared by immunoSEQ multiplex PCR; TCRdb keeps only in-frame clonotypes and omits some of them. Of some 130,000 clones detected, approximately 85% appear once; the ten largest clones hold around 1.7%. This sample is drawn from a study of cytomegalovirus exposure and HLA in healthy donors. Study-level information: In a previous analysis, 100 million to 140 million unique TCR beta sequences were found from roughly 180 million T cells. Study conclusions and caveats: In a later analysis, at a false discovery rate of 0.05, under 20,000 TCR beta sequences matched HLA alleles.

From germline, CDR1 is SGHTA and CDR2 FQGNSA. The CDR3 extends over 15 amino acids. V lost 6 bases, J lost 6 bases, and 11 bases stayed unmatched. The sequence was collected from a boy between 5 and 17 years old in good health and CMV-seronegative. The J gene is TRBJ2-3, the V gene TRBV7-2, with 8 bases aligning to TRBD2. Sequencing input: PBMCs. CDR3 sequence reads: CASRLSSGPWDTQYF. The CDR3, as DNA: TGTGCCAGCAGGTTATCTAGCGGGCCTTGGGATACGCAGTATTTT.